This section outlines one TCR beta chain sequence together with its context. The antigen is unknown. The data were obtained in a study of cytomegalovirus exposure and HLA in healthy donors. The study ran its PCR with 60 Vbeta and 13 Jbeta primers. Using immunoSEQ multiplex PCR, the repertoire was profiled, and TCRdb retains in-frame clones only, with some absent. The repertoire includes 90,000 to 120,000 clones, more than 60% of them detected once, and 4.8% sits in the top ten. Study-wide findings and caveats: Other equally common chains were less clonally expanded than HLA-associated TCR beta chains, a later analysis showed.

CDR1 is SGHVS, CDR2 FQNEAQ, per germline. Germline trimming cut 2 bases from V and 4 bases from J; bases unmatched to any gene: 6. This CDR3 contains 17 residues. The sample was PBMCs. This sequence originates from a young woman in good health and CMV-seropositive. The chain combines TRBV7-8 with TRBJ2-5; 14 nucleotides match TRBD2. This CDR3 is CASSLLGLAGVGETQYF. The CDR3 nucleotides are TGTGCCAGCAGCTTATTGGGACTAGCGGGAGTTGGAGAGACCCAGTACTTC.